These 7 T cell receptor beta chains share one sample of origin, sequenced in a study of graft-versus-host responses after intestinal transplantation. No antigen has been assigned to these receptors. Assay used: immunoSEQ multiplex PCR; TCRdb lists only in-frame clones, some missing. The top ten hold roughly 0.24% of the sample, which has more than 90,000 clones, approximately 94% seen once. Sequencing used unstimulated CD4+ T cells sorted from spleen or lymph node cells, obtained before transplant. The receptor set was obtained from a human donor who was the organ donor for an intestinal transplant.

V and J are TRBV11-2 and TRBJ2-3; no definite D call. Germline V gene lookup returns CDR1 SGHAT and CDR2 FQNNGV. CDR3 length: 15 residues. Trimming shortened V by 5 bases and J by 2 bases, and 14 bases separated the two germline ends. CDR3 coding DNA: TGTGCCAGCAGCCGTGGGAATTACTACACAGATACGCAGTATTTT. It specifies CASSRGNYYTDTQYF.

This chain joins TRBV28 and TRBJ1-5, with a possible D match to TRBD1 (6 bases). CDR1 is MDHEN and CDR2 is SYDVKM in the germline V gene. V lost 3 bases and J lost 0, with 15 bases in between. CDR3 length: 17 amino acids. CDR3 DNA sequence: TGTGCCAGCAGTTTCCCCGGGACACTCGTTAGCAATCAGCCCCAGCATTTT. It yields the protein CASSFPGTLVSNQPQHF.

V and J are TRBV19 and TRBJ1-2; no clear D gene. Looked up from germline, CDR1 is LNHDA and CDR2 is SQIVND (reference sequence). Trimming cost V 1 base and J 8 bases, with 2 bases left between them. The CDR3 has 10 residues. This chain's CDR3 is CASSIGGYTF. CDR3 in DNA: TGTGCCAGTAGTATAGGGGGCTACACCTTC.

The rearrangement joins TRBV7-8 to TRBJ2-7; possibly TRBD1 for D (7 bases). The CDR3 extends over 13 amino acids. Trimming shortened V by 5 bases and J by 4 bases, and 12 bases separated the two germline ends. Germline V gene data show CDR1 as SGHVS and CDR2 as FQNEAQ. CDR3 DNA sequence: TGTGCCAGCAGCCGCGGGACAGATTACGAGCAGTACTTC. This sequence encodes CASSRGTDYEQYF.

The genes are TRBV19 and TRBJ1-4, with 9 bases fitting TRBD1. V gave up 3 bases and J gave up 1 base; unmatched junction bases: 3. The CDR3 extends over 16 amino acids. Per the germline V gene, CDR1 is LNHDA and CDR2 is SQIVND (reference sequence). As DNA, the CDR3 is TGTGCCAGTAGTATGGACAGGGGAGTAACTAATGAAAAACTGTTTTTT. Protein: CASSMDRGVTNEKLFF.

As to this clone: Other DNA sequences within the sample encode an identical CDR3. In DNA, the CDR3 is TGCAGCGTTGAAGAGGGGAGGCGGTATGGCTACACCTTC. It specifies CSVEEGRRYGYTF. The chain links TRBV29-1 to TRBJ1-2; D is uncertain. Trimming cost V 0 bases and J 5 bases, with 10 bases left between them. CDR3 size: 13 residues. CDR1 and CDR2 (germline): SQVTM, ANQGSEA.

The chain carries TRBV19 and TRBJ2-7; weak D call: TRBD2 (5 bases). The CDR3 totals 15 residues. Germline lookup yields CDR1 LNHDA and CDR2 SQIVND (reference sequence). The germline V and J ends were trimmed by 3 bases and 0 bases, with 12 bases remaining between them. CDR3 sequence (DNA): TGTGCCAGTAGTATTCAAGCGGCTAGCTCCTACGAGCAGTACTTC. Translated: CASSIQAASSYEQYF. Drawing the rest from reference TRBV19 and TRBJ2-7, the complete variable domain is DGGITQSPKYLFRKEGQNVTLSCEQNLNHDAMYWYRQDPGQGLRLIYYSQIVNDFQKGDIAEGYSVSREKKESFPLTVTSAQKNPTAFYLCASSIQAASSYEQYFGPGTRLTVT.